The 32 T cell receptor beta chains listed next were all sequenced from one sample in a study of identical twins. One entry per CDR3 protein, called by TCRdb with MiXCR from the 5' RACE reads. The table has approximately 890,000 distinct CDR3 sequences, roughly 12% seen once; the top ten hold around 1.5%. Another study also made use of these data, one on yellow fever vaccine responses in identical twins.

Sequencing was done on a sample of PBMCs. The source of these receptors is a woman between 18 and 29 years old in good health.

This clonotype was counted a few times. The V call is TRBV24-1, the J call TRBJ2-7, with 11 bases that match TRBD1. The germline gives CDR1 KGHDR, CDR2 SFDVKD. Unmatched junction bases numbered 9, after V lost 3 bases and J lost 3 bases. The CDR3 consists of 17 residues. CDR3 DNA sequence: TGTGCCACCAGTGATGGACCGACCGGGACAGGGGGCTACGAGCAGTACTTC. Translating it yields CATSDGPTGTGGYEQYF.

In its sample, this clonotype was seen a few times. This chain links TRBV10-3 with TRBJ2-3, with 9 bases aligning to TRBD1. This CDR3 has 11 residues. Looked up from germline, CDR1 is ENHRY and CDR2 is SYGVKD. The J segment lost 6 bases and the V segment lost 8 bases, leaving 0 bases of the junction unmatched. The CDR3 DNA reads as TGTGCCATCGGGACAGGGGATACGCAGTATTTT. Protein: CAIGTGDTQYF.

The sample holds a few counts of this clonotype. The chain uses TRBV19 and TRBJ2-1, with TRBD1 identical over 7 bases. CDR3 length: 16 residues. V was pared by 5 bases and J by 0 bases, with 7 bases of the junction left unmatched. The germline CDR1 and CDR2 sequences are LNHDA and SQIVND (reference sequence). The CDR3 is CASSSLRQGSYNEQFF. CDR3 coding DNA: TGTGCCAGTAGTTCCCTACGACAGGGCTCCTACAATGAGCAGTTCTTC.

CDR3 DNA: TGCGCCAGCAGGGGGGGCAGCGGGAGGAACAATGAGCAGTTCTTC. This gives the protein CASRGGSGRNNEQFF. This chain links TRBV5-1 with TRBJ2-1, with TRBD2 identical over 9 bases. V was pared by 5 bases and J by 5 bases, with 8 bases of the junction left unmatched. This CDR3 region has 15 residues. Germline CDR1 SGHRS, CDR2 YFSETQ.

This clonotype was recorded a few times. This chain uses TRBV10-3 with TRBJ1-4, with 7 bases aligning to TRBD1. J was trimmed by 8 bases and V by 2 bases; bases with no gene match: 2. This CDR3 is built from 13 residues. Germline CDR1 reads ENHRY; CDR2 reads SYGVKD. The CDR3 loop is CAISEGTEEKLFF. The CDR3 DNA sequence: TGTGCCATCAGTGAGGGGACAGAAGAAAAACTGTTTTTT.

This clonotype was counted between two and nine times. V and J are TRBV12-3 or TRBV12-4 and TRBJ1-3, with a weak D call TRBD1 (5 bases). V lost 8 bases, J lost 2 bases, and 7 bases lay in between. The CDR3 is 12 amino acids. The DNA for the CDR3 is TGTGCCAGCTTGACAGCTGGAAACACCATATATTTT. Its translation is CASLTAGNTIYF.

Only a few counts were recorded for this clonotype. The V call is TRBV5-1, the J call TRBJ2-3; D ambiguous. Trimming removed 4 bases from V and 6 bases from J, with 12 bases in between. CDR1 SGHRS and CDR2 YFSETQ come from the germline V gene. The CDR3 is made up of 13 amino acids. CDR3 sequence reads: CASSPHLPDTQYF. CDR3 nucleotides: TGCGCCAGCAGCCCTCACCTCCCCGATACGCAGTATTTT.

The chain uses TRBV13 and TRBJ1-1; 8 nucleotides agree with TRBD1. This CDR3 is built from 15 residues. Per germline, CDR1 PRHDT and CDR2 FYEKMQ (reference sequence). With V trimmed by 5 bases and J by 6 bases, 11 bases remained unmatched. The chain's CDR3 is CASSLGQGRFSEAFF. DNA of the CDR3: TGTGCCAGCAGCCTCGGACAGGGAAGGTTCTCTGAAGCTTTCTTT.

This clonotype was observed a few times. The chain recombines TRBV20-1 with TRBJ2-7; possible D gene TRBD2, 5 bases. Trimming stripped 0 bases from V and 7 bases from J, with 13 bases between. The CDR3 is made up of 13 amino acids. Germline CDR1 DFQATT, CDR2 SNEGSKA (reference sequence). The CDR3 loop reads CSARDILAREQYV. The CDR3 DNA is TGCAGTGCTAGAGATATCCTAGCCCGTGAGCAGTACGTC.

The chain is built from TRBV20-1 and TRBJ1-2; D might be TRBD1 (5 bases). Trimming cost V 6 bases and J 7 bases, with 18 bases left between them. CDR1 DFQATT and CDR2 SNEGSKA come from the germline V gene (reference sequence). The CDR3 loop spans 13 amino acids. CDR3 protein: CSARPGTRGGYTF. CDR3 in DNA: TGCAGTGCCCGGCCAGGGACGAGGGGTGGCTACACCTTC.

V is TRBV28 and J is TRBJ2-5; 10 bases line up with TRBD2. The V gene's germline CDR1 is MDHEN and CDR2 SYDVKM. This CDR3 is built from 20 residues. J lost 5 bases, V lost 4 bases, and 22 bases had no gene match. The CDR3 nucleotides read TGTGCCAGCAGTTCCCAATTTGGGACTAGCGCGGCGGGTGGTCGGGAGACCCAGTACTTC. This translates into CASSSQFGTSAAGGRETQYF. The variable domain in full, with the rest retrieved from reference TRBV28 and TRBJ2-5, is DVKVTQSSRYLVKRTGEKVFLECVQDMDHENMFWYRQDPGLGLRLIYFSYDVKMKEKGDIPEGYSVSREKKERFSLILESASTNQTSMYLCASSSQFGTSAAGGRETQYFGPGTRLLVL.

The rearrangement uses TRBV6-5 and TRBJ2-1; 9 bases are a match to TRBD1. Germline V gene lookup returns CDR1 MNHEY and CDR2 SVGAGI. This CDR3 comprises 15 residues. After removal of 0 bases from V and 6 bases from J, the junction contained 3 bases not matched to a gene. CDR3 in amino acids: CASSYSGQGFNEQFF. As DNA, the CDR3 is TGTGCCAGCAGTTACTCGGGACAGGGTTTCAATGAGCAGTTCTTC.

This clonotype came up a few times. V is TRBV3-1 and J is TRBJ2-7; D is possibly TRBD2 (6 bases). CDR1 is LGHDT and CDR2 is YNNKEL in the germline V gene (reference sequence). Trimming stripped 4 bases from V and 5 bases from J, with 21 bases between. CDR3 length equals 16 residues. CDR3 in amino acids: CASSPRSGGRFHEQYF. CDR3 in DNA: TGTGCCAGCAGCCCGCGGAGCGGAGGGAGGTTCCACGAGCAGTACTTC.

The chain uses TRBV7-8 and TRBJ2-3; TRBD1 is a possible D gene (6 bases). The CDR3 spans 13 residues. V lost 2 bases to trimming and J lost 4 bases, with 7 bases between them. From germline, CDR1 is SGHVS and CDR2 FQNEAQ. CDR3 region: CASSLWTADTQYF. The DNA of the CDR3 is TGTGCCAGCAGCTTATGGACAGCAGATACGCAGTATTTT.

This clonotype was recorded many times. The rearrangement links TRBV12-3 or TRBV12-4 to TRBJ2-2, with D possibly matching TRBD1 (5 bases). The CDR3 totals 15 residues. The V end was cut by 0 bases, the J end by 9 bases, with 14 bases between. The CDR3 sequence: CASSLAGPFVRELFF. The CDR3 DNA is TGTGCCAGCAGTTTAGCGGGGCCATTCGTCCGGGAGCTGTTTTTT.

This clonotype was seen a handful of times. This chain joins TRBV21-1 and TRBJ2-7; the DNA was not compared with TRBD1, the D call given in the table. TRBV21-1 corresponds to a pseudogene. The CDR3 runs 15 residues. CDR3 residues: CASSSKKRDRGEQYF. CDR3 bases: TGTGCCAGCAGCTCAAAGAAGAGGGACAGGGGTGAGCAGTACTTC.

The chain has TRBV19 and TRBJ2-6, with no clear D. The CDR3 has 14 amino acids. Between the trimmed V and J ends, which lost 3 bases and 5 bases, there was a span of 8 bases. Looked up from germline, CDR1 is LNHDA and CDR2 is SQIVND (reference sequence). CDR3 residues: CASSIQEWANVLTF. The CDR3 DNA is TGTGCCAGTAGTATCCAGGAATGGGCCAACGTCCTGACTTTC.

This clonotype occurred many times. The rearrangement links TRBV2 to TRBJ2-2; D gene unclear. Deletions cut 3 bases from V and 0 bases from J, with 2 bases between. CDR3 length equals 13 residues. The germline CDR1 and CDR2 sequences are SNHLY and FYNNEI. The CDR3, as DNA: TGTGCCAGCAGTGACACGAACACCGGGGAGCTGTTTTTT. Translation gives CASSDTNTGELFF.

This rearrangement joins TRBV12-3 or TRBV12-4 to TRBJ1-1; D not certain. V was trimmed by 6 bases and J by 3 bases, leaving 11 bases between them. The length of the CDR3 is 13 residues. The CDR3 spells CASSVGDYTEAFF. In nucleotides, the CDR3 is TGTGCCAGCAGCGTGGGAGACTACACTGAAGCTTTCTTT.

The sample holds a few counts of this clonotype. The genes are TRBV7-9 and TRBJ2-7; 10 bases fit TRBD1. There are 15 residues in the CDR3. With 0 bases clipped from V and 3 bases from J, the junction kept 2 bases outside the gene matches. CDR1 is SEHNR and CDR2 is FQNEAQ in the germline V gene (reference sequence). The CDR3: CASSLARTGGYEQYF. CDR3 in DNA: TGTGCCAGCAGCTTAGCTCGGACAGGGGGCTACGAGCAGTACTTC.

The chain couples TRBV10-3 to TRBJ2-7; tentatively, D is TRBD1 (6 bases). This CDR3 has 13 amino acids. V shed 3 bases and J shed 3 bases, with 9 bases lying between them. CDR1 is ENHRY, CDR2 SYGVKD, per germline. Written as DNA, the CDR3 is TGTGCCATCAGTGACCGGGACAACTACGAGCAGTACGTC. Encoded protein: CAISDRDNYEQYV.

This clonotype has a count of ten or more. The rearrangement joins TRBV7-9 to TRBJ2-1, with TRBD2 identical over 14 bases. Losses at the gene ends were 6 bases for V and 7 bases for J; bases not matched to a gene: 5. The CDR3 runs 15 residues. The germline gives CDR1 SEHNR, CDR2 FQNEAQ (reference sequence). The CDR3 DNA reads TGTGCCAGCAGGGGACTAGCGGGAGTATGGAATGAGCAGTTCTTC. Its protein is CASRGLAGVWNEQFF.

This clonotype was found a few times. The chain uses TRBV15 and TRBJ2-3; perhaps D is TRBD1 or TRBD2 (5 bases each). The CDR3 has 18 residues. The V end lost 1 base, the J end lost 0 bases, and 17 bases lay between the germline ends. Per the germline V gene, CDR1 is LNHNV and CDR2 is YYDKDF (reference sequence). CDR3 bases: TGTGCCACCAGCAGAGTGGGGGTGCGAGTTTCTAGCACAGATACGCAGTATTTT. This gives the protein CATSRVGVRVSSTDTQYF.

Ten or more counts support this clonotype. The genes are TRBV29-1 and TRBJ2-1, with D hard to call. Trimming shortened V by 3 bases and J by 7 bases, and 19 bases separated the two germline ends. The CDR3 has 15 residues. From germline, CDR1 is SQVTM and CDR2 ANQGSEA. The chain's CDR3 is CSVDLMRPNLNEQFF. CDR3 coding DNA: TGCAGCGTTGATCTTATGCGACCTAATTTGAATGAGCAGTTCTTC.

The rearrangement links TRBV6-1 to TRBJ2-2; TRBD1 matches at 9 bases. The CDR3 has 14 amino acids. The germline gives CDR1 MNHNS, CDR2 SASEGT. V trimming: 6 bases; J trimming: 7 bases; junction bases outside the gene matches: 6. The CDR3 reads CASRRTGAGGELFF. The CDR3, as DNA: TGTGCCAGCAGGCGGACAGGGGCGGGCGGGGAGCTGTTTTTT.

This chain joins TRBV5-1 and TRBJ2-1; D may be TRBD1 (6 bases). The CDR3 contains 16 residues. Deletions cut 4 bases from V and 0 bases from J, with 14 bases between. Germline values: CDR1 SGHRS, CDR2 YFSETQ. The CDR3 region has the DNA TGCGCCAGCAGCCAGTGGACAGCGAGCTCCTACAATGAGCAGTTCTTC. Its protein is CASSQWTASSYNEQFF.

The V and J genes are TRBV2 and TRBJ2-5, with D possibly TRBD2 on 5 matching bases. The V gene's germline CDR1 is SNHLY and CDR2 FYNNEI. Between the trimmed V and J ends, which lost 1 base and 7 bases, there was a span of 16 bases. The CDR3 spans 15 residues. CDR3 in DNA: TGTGCCAGCAGTGAAGTTACTAGTCTGGGCGGGACCCAGTACTTC. As protein: CASSEVTSLGGTQYF.

The CDR3 DNA reads as TGTGCCAGCACGGACAGGGCGCGGCAGCCCCAGCATTTT. Amino acid sequence: CASTDRARQPQHF. The V gene is TRBV12-3 or TRBV12-4, the J gene TRBJ1-5; 8 bases align to TRBD1. The CDR3 totals 13 residues. The trim removed 7 bases at V and 7 bases at J, leaving 6 bases unmatched.

The chain has TRBV5-1 and TRBJ2-6; D not resolved. CDR3 length: 13 residues. Deletions cut 5 bases from V and 5 bases from J, with 8 bases between. The germline CDR1 and CDR2 sequences are SGHRS and YFSETQ. DNA for the CDR3: TGCGCCAGCAGACGTGTCTGGGCCAACGTCCTGACTTTC. Translation gives CASRRVWANVLTF. Complete variable domain (other parts from reference TRBV5-1 and TRBJ2-6): KAGVTQTPRYLIKTRGQQVTLSCSPISGHRSVSWYQQTPGQGLQFLFEYFSETQRNKGNFPGRFSGRQFSNSRSEMNVSTLELGDSALYLCASRRVWANVLTFGAGSRLTVL.

This clonotype came up a few times. The chain recombines TRBV24-1 with TRBJ1-1; possible D gene TRBD1, 6 bases. Germline loops: CDR1 KGHDR, CDR2 SFDVKD. The CDR3 has 13 residues. V was cut by 7 bases and J by 5 bases, with 13 bases left in between. Written as DNA, the CDR3 is TGTGCCACCAGGGACAGCAGGGAGACTGAAGCTTTCTTT. Translation: CATRDSRETEAFF.

The chain joins TRBV24-1 to TRBJ2-1; D perhaps matches TRBD1 (6 bases). Trimming pared 4 bases from V and 0 bases from J, leaving 15 bases between. Germline V gives CDR1 KGHDR, CDR2 SFDVKD. This CDR3 region has 17 residues. CDR3 sequence reads: CATSDAIGGSSYNEQFF. The CDR3 region has the DNA TGTGCCACCAGTGACGCGATAGGGGGAAGCTCCTACAATGAGCAGTTCTTC.

This clonotype was seen repeatedly, ten times or more. The chain combines TRBV12-3 or TRBV12-4 with TRBJ2-5; D gene unclear. The ends were cut back, 4 bases at V and 4 bases at J, with 10 bases in the middle. There are 13 residues in the CDR3. The CDR3, as DNA: TGTGCCAGCAGTTGGGCCTCGGGAGAGACCCAGTACTTC. Protein product: CASSWASGETQYF.